Listed below are T cell receptor beta chains from one sample, sequenced in a study of CD8+ T cells in alopecia areata. The repertoire was sequenced with immunoSEQ multiplex PCR; TCRdb's copy has only in-frame clones and lacks some. The sample contains roughly 60,000 clones, 35% to 55% of which appear only once. The sample consisted of CD8+ T cells sorted from blood, taken around week 36, from a patient treated with tofacitinib. The source of these receptors is a human donor with alopecia areata. Both conserved end residues are part of each CDR3. The D gene is left open where the match is weak. The listing skips clone size in some rows; elsewhere it reads once, few, many or a size class.

V	J	D	size	CDR3	DNA
TRBV14	TRBJ2-5	TRBD2	.	CASSQILAVRETQYF	TGTGCCAGCAGCCAAATACTAGCGGTGAGGGAGACCCAGTACTTC
TRBV29-1	TRBJ2-7	TRBD2	once	CSVEFSGNSYEQYF	TGCAGCGTTGAATTTAGCGGGAACTCCTACGAGCAGTACTTC
TRBV30	TRBJ1-5	.	.	CAWSSHSNQPQHF	TGTGCCTGGAGCAGCCATAGCAATCAGCCCCAGCATTTT
TRBV29-1	TRBJ2-7	TRBD2	.	CSVIRTSGSKFYEQYF	TGCAGCGTTATACGGACTAGCGGGAGTAAATTCTACGAGCAGTACTTC
TRBV19	TRBJ2-5	TRBD1	few	CASTIRDRVGETQYF	TGTGCCAGTACCATACGGGACAGGGTGGGAGAGACCCAGTACTTC
TRBV5-1	TRBJ2-3	.	.	CASSSEGYTDTQYF	TGCGCCAGCAGCTCAGAGGGATACACAGATACGCAGTATTTT
TRBV29-1	TRBJ2-3	TRBD1	once	CSVPFGRGLVDTQYF	TGCAGCGTCCCTTTTGGCAGGGGGCTAGTAGATACGCAGTATTTT
TRBV28	TRBJ1-5	TRBD1	.	CASSFNRGGQPQHF	TGTGCCAGCAGTTTTAACAGGGGAGGTCAGCCCCAGCATTTT
TRBV7-9	TRBJ2-3	TRBD2	.	CASRLTSGSGDTQYF	TGTGCCAGCAGGCTAACTAGCGGGAGCGGAGATACGCAGTATTTT
TRBV7-9	TRBJ2-1	.	.	CASSPRPFRNSYNEQFF	TGTGCCAGCAGCCCACGGCCGTTCAGGAACTCCTACAATGAGCAGTTCTTC
TRBV2	TRBJ1-4	.	few	CASSEGPRNEKLFF	TGTGCCAGCAGTGAGGGCCCCAGGAATGAAAAACTGTTTTTT
TRBV27	TRBJ2-3	.	.	CASSLGGDTQYF	TGTGCCAGCAGTTTAGGGGGAGATACGCAGTATTTT
TRBV25-1	TRBJ2-7	TRBD1	.	CASSVETGGPEQYF	TGTGCCAGCAGTGTGGAGACAGGGGGTCCCGAGCAGTACTTC
TRBV30	TRBJ1-1	TRBD1	.	CAWSRTGGTEAFF	TGTGCCTGGAGTCGGACAGGGGGGACTGAAGCTTTCTTT
TRBV14	TRBJ2-1	.	.	CASSRYKYNEQFF	TGTGCCAGCAGCCGATACAAATACAATGAGCAGTTCTTC
TRBV29-1	TRBJ2-7	TRBD2	.	CSVMGLAGGYEQYF	TGCAGCGTAATGGGACTAGCGGGAGGGTACGAGCAGTACTTC
TRBV4-3	TRBJ2-7	TRBD1	.	CASSYGTANEEQYF	TGCGCCAGCAGCTACGGGACAGCCAATGAAGAGCAGTACTTC
TRBV6-5	TRBJ2-7	TRBD2	.	CASRGTSGTYEQYF	TGTGCCAGCAGGGGGACTAGCGGTACCTACGAGCAGTACTTC
TRBV27	TRBJ2-7	.	once	CASGLSEQYF	TGTGCCAGCGGTTTGAGCGAGCAGTACTTC